These 26 T cell receptor beta chains were sequenced from one sample in a study of blood T cell repertoires in COVID-19. Profiling relied on immunoSEQ multiplex PCR, and the TCRdb table lists in-frame clones only, not all of them. The profile shows 100,000 to 150,000 clones, roughly 72% of them singletons. Sample: peripheral blood. All receptors derive from a man aged 55 to 70 with acute or convalescent COVID-19.

This clone was seen a few times. The CDR3 coding sequence is TGCGCCAGCAGCTTGGAACTAGCGGGAGTTGGGGAGCAGTTCTTC. Encoded protein: CASSLELAGVGEQFF. The V call is TRBV5-1, the J call TRBJ2-1; 11 bases are shared with TRBD2. The CDR3 totals 15 residues. Germline lookup yields CDR1 SGHRS and CDR2 YFSETQ. With V trimmed by 0 bases and J by 10 bases, 6 bases remained unmatched.

The J gene is TRBJ2-7, the V gene TRBV6-5; TRBD1 is a possible D gene (6 bases). The CDR3 has 14 amino acids. V was cut by 6 bases and J by 4 bases, with 16 bases left in between. Looked up from germline, CDR1 is MNHEY and CDR2 is SVGAGI. The CDR3 sequence is CASRGTRVAYEQYF. CDR3 nucleotide sequence: TGTGCCAGCAGGGGGACAAGGGTCGCGTACGAGCAGTACTTC.

This chain uses TRBV12-5 with TRBJ2-2, with D perhaps matching TRBD1 (6 bases). This CDR3 spans 16 amino acids. The V gene lost 4 bases and the J gene lost 1 base, with 13 bases spanning the gap. Germline V gene lookup returns CDR1 LGHNT and CDR2 FRNRAP. The CDR3 DNA is TGTGCTAGTGGTTCTGCTGGGACATTGAACACCGGGGAGCTGTTTTTT. Translating gives CASGSAGTLNTGELFF.

The chain recombines TRBV18 with TRBJ1-6; TRBD1 matches 7 bases. V was clipped by 0 bases and J by 12 bases; unmatched bases: 5. There are 14 residues in the CDR3. Germline V gene data show CDR1 as KGHSH and CDR2 as LQKENI. Here the CDR3 reads CASSPPPAGGPLHF. CDR3 nucleotide sequence: TGTGCCAGCTCACCACCGCCGGCAGGGGGACCCCTCCACTTT.

V usage is TRBV29-1 and J usage is TRBJ1-2; the match to TRBD1 covers 10 bases. The CDR3 contains 13 residues. The germline CDR1 and CDR2 sequences are SQVTM and ANQGSEA. The J segment lost 2 bases and the V segment lost 7 bases, leaving 4 bases of the junction unmatched. DNA of the CDR3: TGCAGCGCCACGGGACAGGGGAACTATGGCTACACCTTC. Residues: CSATGQGNYGYTF.

This chain connects TRBV5-1 to TRBJ2-2, with a weak D call TRBD1 (5 bases). V lost 3 bases to trimming and J lost 4 bases, with 13 bases between them. The germline CDR1 and CDR2 sequences are SGHRS and YFSETQ. CDR3 length equals 15 residues. CDR3 residues: CASSWQGPGTGELFF. The CDR3, as DNA: TGCGCCAGCAGCTGGCAGGGTCCGGGCACCGGGGAGCTGTTTTTT.

The chain links TRBV30 to TRBJ2-1; 10 bases are shared with TRBD1. Unmatched junction bases numbered 6, after V lost 6 bases and J lost 7 bases. Germline V gene sequence: CDR1 GTSNPN, CDR2 SVGIG (reference sequence). This CDR3 spans 13 amino acids. The CDR3 DNA follows: TGTGCCTGCAGGGACAGGGGTAGTAATGAGCAGTTCTTC. Amino acid sequence: CACRDRGSNEQFF.

The rearrangement uses TRBV2 and TRBJ2-2, with D tentatively TRBD1 (5 bases). Germline loops: CDR1 SNHLY, CDR2 FYNNEI. Trimming left V 7 bases short and J 5 bases short, with 14 bases between. The CDR3 extends over 14 amino acids. CDR3 protein: CASKAGRNTGELFF. As DNA, the CDR3 is TGTGCCAGCAAGGCAGGGCGGAATACCGGGGAGCTGTTTTTT.

The rearrangement uses TRBV7-3 and TRBJ2-3; D is perhaps TRBD1 (6 bases). V lost 5 bases and J 2 bases, leaving 14 bases between the germline ends. Germline V gene lookup returns CDR1 SGHTA and CDR2 FQGTGA. The CDR3 is 15 amino acids. CDR3 sequence (DNA): TGTGCCAGCAGCCTGGGGGCAGTCAACACAGATACGCAGTATTTT. It yields the protein CASSLGAVNTDTQYF. The full variable domain, completed using reference TRBV7-3 and TRBJ2-3, is GAGVSQTPSNKVTEKGKYVELRCDPISGHTALYWYRQSLGQGPEFLIYFQGTGAADDSGLPNDRFFAVRPEGSVSTLKIQRTERGDSAVYLCASSLGAVNTDTQYFGPGTRLTVL.

Only a few counts were recorded for this clone. The chain combines TRBV2 with TRBJ1-5, with a weak D call TRBD1 (6 bases). V lost 6 bases and J 2 bases, leaving 14 bases between the germline ends. The CDR3 extends over 15 amino acids. CDR1 and CDR2 from the germline V gene are SNHLY and FYNNEI. CDR3: CASSQDSGGNQPQHF. The DNA for the CDR3 is TGTGCCAGCAGCCAGGACTCAGGGGGCAATCAGCCCCAGCATTTT.

The J gene is TRBJ1-1, the V gene TRBV27; 7 bases map to TRBD1. The CDR3 consists of 16 residues. Germline assignment: CDR1 MNHEY and CDR2 SMNVEV (reference sequence). V was pared by 5 bases and J by 1 base, with 10 bases of the junction left unmatched. As DNA, the CDR3 is TGTGCCAGCAGTCCGACTCCGGGACAGACGAACACTGAAGCTTTCTTT. Translating gives CASSPTPGQTNTEAFF.

This chain connects TRBV19 to TRBJ1-1; D remains unclear. V lost 5 bases to trimming and J lost 6 bases, with 10 bases between them. CDR3 length: 12 residues. CDR1 and CDR2 from the germline V gene are LNHDA and SQIVND (reference sequence). DNA of the CDR3: TGTGCCAGTAGTCTCACCCAGGCTGAAGCTTTCTTT. Amino acids: CASSLTQAEAFF.

This rearrangement joins TRBV7-8 to TRBJ2-5; 15 nucleotides line up with TRBD2. The J segment lost 7 bases and the V segment lost 3 bases, leaving 12 bases of the junction unmatched. This CDR3 region has 18 residues. Per the germline V gene, CDR1 is SGHVS and CDR2 is FQNEAQ. The CDR3 reads CASSFAGLAGGRGGTQYF. The CDR3 DNA reads as TGTGCCAGCAGCTTCGCGGGACTAGCGGGAGGTCGAGGGGGGACCCAGTACTTC.

V usage is TRBV29-1 and J usage is TRBJ2-1; no clear D. The CDR3 contains 10 residues. Germline-derived CDR1 and CDR2 are SQVTM and ANQGSEA. V lost 8 bases and J lost 5, with 7 bases in between. This CDR3 reads CSTANNEQFF. In DNA form, the CDR3 reads TGCAGCACGGCCAACAATGAGCAGTTCTTC.

As regards this clone: The same CDR3 arises from other DNA sequences in this sample as well. The chain recombines TRBV13 with TRBJ1-1; the D is unclear. CDR3 length: 14 amino acids. The V end was cut by 0 bases, the J end by 0 bases, with 5 bases between. Germline CDR1 is PRHDT and CDR2 is FYEKMQ (reference sequence). CDR3 sequence (DNA): TGTGCCAGCAGCTTAGGCCCGGTGAACACTGAAGCTTTCTTT. Translation: CASSLGPVNTEAFF.

The chain combines TRBV30 with TRBJ1-4; possibly TRBD1 for D (6 bases). V lost 5 bases to trimming and J lost 5 bases, with 18 bases between them. This CDR3 is built from 15 residues. The germline V gene has CDR1 GTSNPN and CDR2 SVGIG (reference sequence). Here the CDR3 reads CAWRFKDSLNEKLFF. CDR3 sequence (DNA): TGTGCCTGGCGATTCAAGGACAGTCTAAATGAAAAACTGTTTTTT.

The chain joins TRBV12-5 to TRBJ1-1, with 8 bases lining up with TRBD1. CDR1 LGHNT and CDR2 FRNRAP come from the germline V gene. After removal of 7 bases from V and 5 bases from J, the junction contained 6 bases not matched to a gene. The CDR3 sequence is 13 residues long. The CDR3 DNA sequence: TGTGCTAGTGCTAGGACAGGGAGGACTGAAGCTTTCTTT. Encoded protein: CASARTGRTEAFF.

The V gene is TRBV6-5, the J gene TRBJ1-6, with 7 bases identical to TRBD1. CDR3 size: 15 residues. After removal of 6 bases from V and 10 bases from J, the junction contained 12 bases not matched to a gene. The V gene's germline CDR1 is MNHEY and CDR2 SVGAGI. CDR3 in amino acids: CASRPIRQGISPLHF. The CDR3 DNA sequence: TGTGCCAGCAGACCGATTCGACAGGGAATCTCACCCCTCCACTTT.

This clone was observed a few times. The chain recombines TRBV18 with TRBJ1-5; D is ambiguous. This CDR3 has 16 amino acids. Germline CDR1 reads KGHSH; CDR2 reads LQKENI. The V end lost 2 bases, the J end lost 0 bases, and 11 bases lay between the germline ends. The CDR3 here is CASSPGEGSSNQPQHF. The CDR3 DNA is TGTGCCAGCTCACCAGGGGAGGGAAGTAGCAATCAGCCCCAGCATTTT.

V and J are TRBV3-1 (or the pseudogene TRBV3-2) and TRBJ2-4; 8 bases map to TRBD1. The CDR3 contains 15 residues. After removal of 4 bases from V and 6 bases from J, the junction contained 8 bases not matched to a gene. Germline CDR1 LGHDT, CDR2 YNNKEL (reference sequence). The CDR3 region is CASSRPGQGRNIQYF. The DNA of the CDR3 is TGTGCCAGCAGCCGGCCCGGACAGGGTAGAAACATTCAGTACTTC.

The gene calls are TRBV2 and TRBJ2-6, with no clear D. This CDR3 has 15 residues. Germline lookup yields CDR1 SNHLY and CDR2 FYNNEI. Trimming removed 3 bases from V and 4 bases from J, with 10 bases in between. CDR3 residues: CASSDSTRGANVLTF. Written as DNA, the CDR3 is TGTGCCAGCAGTGATTCGACAAGGGGGGCCAACGTCCTGACTTTC.

The V gene is TRBV19, the J gene TRBJ1-5, with TRBD1 identical over 10 bases. Germline V CDR1 and CDR2: LNHDA, SQIVND (reference sequence). The junction had 2 bases not matched to a gene; V was cut back by 5 bases and J by 4 bases. This CDR3 is built from 14 residues. The CDR3 DNA is TGTGCCAGTAGTCGGACAGGGGGAAATCAGCCCCAGCATTTT. Translated, it gives CASSRTGGNQPQHF.

This sequence joins TRBV18 and TRBJ1-2, with D hard to call. V was pared by 3 bases and J by 13 bases, with 18 bases between. The CDR3 is 13 residues long. Germline V gene data show CDR1 as KGHSH and CDR2 as LQKENI. CDR3 in DNA: TGTGCCAGCTCACCGTGGGATCGGGGTACCCCCACCTTC. This translates into CASSPWDRGTPTF.

The rearrangement uses TRBV19 and TRBJ2-1, with TRBD2 matching over 10 bases. The CDR3 has 21 residues. Trimming took 3 bases from V and 8 from J; bases not matched to a gene: 25. Germline-derived CDR1 and CDR2 are LNHDA and SQIVND (reference sequence). CDR3 loop: CASSIRPPTGRTSGPRDEQFF. CDR3 coding DNA: TGTGCCAGTAGTATTAGGCCCCCGACAGGGCGGACTAGCGGACCACGGGATGAGCAGTTCTTC.

The chain has TRBV23-1 and TRBJ2-1; 9 positions agree with TRBD1. TRBV23-1 is identified as an open reading frame with a role that is uncertain. The CDR3 has 14 amino acids. Trimming cost V 4 bases and J 6 bases; bases outside gene matches: 4. The CDR3 region is CASSRGTGRNEQFF. The CDR3 region has the DNA TGCGCCAGCAGTCGCGGGACAGGGCGCAATGAGCAGTTCTTC.

The chain carries TRBV5-1 and TRBJ1-1; D may be TRBD1 (6 bases). Germline V gene sequence: CDR1 SGHRS, CDR2 YFSETQ. V was shortened by 0 bases and J by 1 base, with 7 bases between the two germline ends. CDR3 length: 14 residues. For the CDR3, the DNA is TGCGCCAGCAGCTTGGGGGGACAGAACACTGAAGCTTTCTTT. Translating gives CASSLGGQNTEAFF.